This record looks at one T cell receptor (beta chain) sequence and its context. The identical CDR3 is also encoded by other nucleotide sequences in the sample. As handled by the study authors: It was from reference gene primer amplification that nucleated cell counts were estimated. Produced via immunoSEQ multiplex PCR; TCRdb's table is partial and in-frame only. That table furnishes V, J and clone size, whereas the DNA furnished D and trimming. The sample lists fewer than 350,000 clones, approximately 91% seen once, with roughly 2.1% in the top ten. In terms of age and location, participants ranged from roughly 18 to 100 years and lived in about 25 US areas. Participants had their cohort set by participant-reported clinical history. These data come from a study of blood T cell repertoires in COVID-19. Germline values: CDR1 MNHEY, CDR2 SMNVEV (reference sequence). This CDR3 comprises 16 residues. The junction had 2 bases not matched to a gene; V was cut back by 0 bases and J by 0 bases.

The clonotype comes from a woman aged 40 to 50 with acute COVID-19. The rearrangement joins TRBV27 to TRBJ2-1, with 7 bases identical to TRBD2. The specimen was PBMCs or T cells enriched from blood (not recorded which). Written as DNA, the CDR3 is TGTGCCAGCAGTTTATCGGGAGGGAGCTCCTACAATGAGCAGTTCTTC. It encodes CASSLSGGSSYNEQFF.